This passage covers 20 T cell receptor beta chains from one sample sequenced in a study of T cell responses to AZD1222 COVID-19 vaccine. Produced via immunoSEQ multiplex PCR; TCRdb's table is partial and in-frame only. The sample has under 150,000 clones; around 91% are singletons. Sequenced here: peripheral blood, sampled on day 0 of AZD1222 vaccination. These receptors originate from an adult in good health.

The CDR3 loop reads CASSQDRPGETQYF. CDR3 in DNA: TGCGCCAGCAGCCAAGATCGCCCCGGCGAGACCCAGTACTTC. V usage is TRBV4-1 and J usage is TRBJ2-5; D unclear. V shed 0 bases and J shed 5 bases, with 10 bases lying between them. This CDR3 has 14 residues. CDR1 MGHRA and CDR2 YSYEKL come from the germline V gene.

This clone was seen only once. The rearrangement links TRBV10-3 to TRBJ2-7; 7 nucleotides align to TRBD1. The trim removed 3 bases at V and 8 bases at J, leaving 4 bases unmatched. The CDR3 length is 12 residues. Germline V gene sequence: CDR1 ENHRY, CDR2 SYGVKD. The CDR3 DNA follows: TGTGCCATCAGTGAATCGAGGGGGCAGCAGTACTTC. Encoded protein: CAISESRGQQYF.

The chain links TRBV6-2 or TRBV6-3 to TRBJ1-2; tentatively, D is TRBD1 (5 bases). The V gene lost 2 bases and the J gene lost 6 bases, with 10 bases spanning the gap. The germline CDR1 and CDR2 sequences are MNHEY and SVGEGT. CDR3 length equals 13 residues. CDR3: CASSYDRPNGYTF. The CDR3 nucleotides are TGTGCCAGCAGTTACGACAGACCGAATGGCTACACCTTC.

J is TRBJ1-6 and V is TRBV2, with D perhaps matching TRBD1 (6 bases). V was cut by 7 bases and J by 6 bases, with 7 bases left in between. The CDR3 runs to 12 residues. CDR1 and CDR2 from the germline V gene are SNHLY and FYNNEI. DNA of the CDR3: TGTGCCAGCAACAGGGCTAATTCACCCCTCCACTTT. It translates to CASNRANSPLHF.

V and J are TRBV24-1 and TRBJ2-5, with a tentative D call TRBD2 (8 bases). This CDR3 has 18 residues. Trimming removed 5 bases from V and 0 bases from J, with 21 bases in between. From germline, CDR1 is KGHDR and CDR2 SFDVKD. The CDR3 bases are TGTGCCACCAGTGGGGACGGGAGGGATACAGGGGACCAAGAGACCCAGTACTTC. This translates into CATSGDGRDTGDQETQYF.

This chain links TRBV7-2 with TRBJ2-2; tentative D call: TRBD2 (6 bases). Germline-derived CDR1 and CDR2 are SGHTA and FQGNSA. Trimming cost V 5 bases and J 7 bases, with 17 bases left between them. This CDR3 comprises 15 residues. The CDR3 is CASSHRSGRDGELFF. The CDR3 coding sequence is TGTGCCAGCAGCCACCGGAGCGGGCGGGACGGGGAGCTGTTTTTT.

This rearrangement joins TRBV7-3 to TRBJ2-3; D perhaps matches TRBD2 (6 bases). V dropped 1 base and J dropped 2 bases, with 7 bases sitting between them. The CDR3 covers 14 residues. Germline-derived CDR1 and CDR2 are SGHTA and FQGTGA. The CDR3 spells CASSLMDYTDTQYF. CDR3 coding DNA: TGTGCCAGCAGCTTAATGGACTACACAGATACGCAGTATTTT.

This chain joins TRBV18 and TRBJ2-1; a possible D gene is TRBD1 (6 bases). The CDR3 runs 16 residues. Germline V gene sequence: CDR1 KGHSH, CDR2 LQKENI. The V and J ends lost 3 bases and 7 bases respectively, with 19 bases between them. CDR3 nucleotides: TGTGCCAGCTCACCCCCCGACAGGATCCCCAGTAATGAGCAGTTCTTC. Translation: CASSPPDRIPSNEQFF.

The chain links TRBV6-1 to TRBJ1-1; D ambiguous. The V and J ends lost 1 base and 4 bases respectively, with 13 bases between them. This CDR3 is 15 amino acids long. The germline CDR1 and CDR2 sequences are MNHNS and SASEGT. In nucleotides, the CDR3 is TGTGCCAGCAGTGAAGAGAGGGTCGGGGTCACTGAAGCTTTCTTT. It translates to CASSEERVGVTEAFF.

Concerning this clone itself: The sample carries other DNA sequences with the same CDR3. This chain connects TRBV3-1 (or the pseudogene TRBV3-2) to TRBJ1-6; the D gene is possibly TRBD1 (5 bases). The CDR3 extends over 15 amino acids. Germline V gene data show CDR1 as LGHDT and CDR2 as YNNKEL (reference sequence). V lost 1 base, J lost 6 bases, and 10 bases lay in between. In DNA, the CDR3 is TGTGCCAGCAGCCAAGTTACGGGGGGTAATTCACCCCTCCACTTT. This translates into CASSQVTGGNSPLHF.

Here the CDR3 DNA reads TGTGCCAGCAGCTTAGTGGAGTGGGGGCAGTATGGCTACACCTTC. It encodes CASSLVEWGQYGYTF. The chain combines TRBV7-2 with TRBJ1-2; TRBD1 might be the D (6 bases). Germline V gene lookup returns CDR1 SGHTA and CDR2 FQGNSA. Trimming pared 1 base from V and 5 bases from J, leaving 14 bases between. This CDR3 is 15 amino acids long.

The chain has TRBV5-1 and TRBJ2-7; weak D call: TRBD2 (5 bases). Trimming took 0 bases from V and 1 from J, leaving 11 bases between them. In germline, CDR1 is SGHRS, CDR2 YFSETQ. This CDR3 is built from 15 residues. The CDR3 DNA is TGCGCCAGCAGCTTGGGGACGGGGAAATCCTACGAGCAGTACTTC. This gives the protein CASSLGTGKSYEQYF.

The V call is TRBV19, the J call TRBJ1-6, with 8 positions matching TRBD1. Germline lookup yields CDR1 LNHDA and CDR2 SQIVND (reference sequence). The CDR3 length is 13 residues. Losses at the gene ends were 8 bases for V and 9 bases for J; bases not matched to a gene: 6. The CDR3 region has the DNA TGTGCCAGTGCAGGGGGCGTTGGTTCACCCCTCCACTTT. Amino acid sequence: CASAGGVGSPLHF.

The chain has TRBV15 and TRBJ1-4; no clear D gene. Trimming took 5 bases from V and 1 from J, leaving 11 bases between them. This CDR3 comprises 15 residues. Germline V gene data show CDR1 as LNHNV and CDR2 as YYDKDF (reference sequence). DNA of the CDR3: TGTGCCACCAGCGGCCTCGGCCTAACTAATGAAAAACTGTTTTTT. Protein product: CATSGLGLTNEKLFF.

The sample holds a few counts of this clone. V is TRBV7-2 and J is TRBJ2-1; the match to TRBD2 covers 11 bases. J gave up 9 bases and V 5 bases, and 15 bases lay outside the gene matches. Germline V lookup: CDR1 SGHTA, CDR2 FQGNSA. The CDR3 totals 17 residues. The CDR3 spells CASSRQGSSGGRGEQFF. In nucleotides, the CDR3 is TGTGCCAGCAGCCGTCAAGGTTCTAGCGGGGGGCGGGGTGAGCAGTTCTTC. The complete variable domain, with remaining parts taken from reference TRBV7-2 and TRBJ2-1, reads GAGVSQSPSNKVTEKGKDVELRCDPISGHTALYWYRQSLGQGLEFLIYFQGNSAPDKSGLPSDRFSAERTGGSVSTLTIQRTQQEDSAVYLCASSRQGSSGGRGEQFFGPGTRLTVL.

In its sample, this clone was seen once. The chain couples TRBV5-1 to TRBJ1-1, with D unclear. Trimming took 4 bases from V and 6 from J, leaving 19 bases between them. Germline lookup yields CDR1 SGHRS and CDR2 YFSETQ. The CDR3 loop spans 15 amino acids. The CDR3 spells CASSPSSGRNAEAFF. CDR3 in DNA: TGCGCCAGCAGCCCCTCGTCGGGGAGAAACGCTGAAGCTTTCTTT.

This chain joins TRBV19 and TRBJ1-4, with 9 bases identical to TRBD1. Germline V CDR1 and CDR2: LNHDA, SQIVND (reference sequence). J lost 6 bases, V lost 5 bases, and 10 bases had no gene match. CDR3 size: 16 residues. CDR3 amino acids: CASSRMEGTGHEKLFF. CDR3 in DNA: TGTGCCAGTAGTCGGATGGAGGGGACAGGGCATGAAAAACTGTTTTTT.

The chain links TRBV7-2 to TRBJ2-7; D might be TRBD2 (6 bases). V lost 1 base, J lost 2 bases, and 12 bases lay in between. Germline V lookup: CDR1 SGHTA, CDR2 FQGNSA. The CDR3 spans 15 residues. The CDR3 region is CASSLVGTSTYEQYF. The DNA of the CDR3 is TGTGCCAGCAGCTTAGTGGGGACTTCAACCTACGAGCAGTACTTC.

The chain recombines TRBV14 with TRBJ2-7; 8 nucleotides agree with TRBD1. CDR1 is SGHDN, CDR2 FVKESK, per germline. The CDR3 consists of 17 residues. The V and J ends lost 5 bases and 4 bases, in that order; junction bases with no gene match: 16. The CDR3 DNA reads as TGTGCCAGCAGCTGGAAGGAACCGGGACAGGCGGGTTACGAGCAGTACTTC. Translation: CASSWKEPGQAGYEQYF.

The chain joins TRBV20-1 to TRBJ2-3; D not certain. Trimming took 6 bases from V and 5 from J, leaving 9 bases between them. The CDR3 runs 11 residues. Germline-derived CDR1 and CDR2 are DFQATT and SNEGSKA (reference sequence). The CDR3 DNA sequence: TGCAGTGCCACGGTGGGAGATACGCAGTATTTT. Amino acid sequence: CSATVGDTQYF.